Listed below are T cell receptor beta chains from one sample, sequenced in a study of T cell changes during pregnancy in multiple sclerosis. Repertoires were generated with immunoSEQ multiplex PCR, while TCRdb's copy carries only in-frame clones and drops some. The sample has 55,000 to 85,000 clones, 92% seen once. The input for sequencing was CD4+ T cells from peripheral blood mononuclear cells, taken after pregnancy. The source is a female donor with multiple sclerosis, enrolled in a pregnancy study. Each CDR3 is given with its conserved first and last residue.

CDR3 length	V gene	J gene	CDR3 protein
12	TRBV18	TRBJ2-2	CASSRNTGELFF
16	TRBV5-1	TRBJ2-3	CASSLVGGVGTDTQYF
12	TRBV30	TRBJ1-2	CAWTGINYGYTF
16	TRBV29-1	TRBJ1-1	CSSVRDRLSRDTEAFF
15	TRBV18	TRBJ1-4	CASSRRQGGNEKLFF
15	TRBV5-1	TRBJ2-5	CASSLGLAGVPTQYF
15	TRBV9	TRBJ2-5	CASSVGLAALETQYF
14	TRBV11-2	TRBJ2-6	CASSFLSGANVLTF
12	TRBV5-6	TRBJ1-1	CASSLLRSEAFF
17	TRBV27	TRBJ2-1	CASCPFNLAGTYNEQFF
15	TRBV9	TRBJ2-1	CASSVGGTGYGEQFF
13	TRBV29-1	TRBJ2-1	CSVSGLFNNEQFF
16	TRBV19	TRBJ2-5	CASSTLAGGAGETQYF
12	TRBV25-1	TRBJ2-7	CASSESSLEQYF
15	TRBV5-1	TRBJ2-5	CASSLRRGGSETQYF
13	TRBV29-1	TRBJ2-1	CSVTDQGVGEQFF
14	TRBV7-6	TRBJ2-5	CASTLGTGQETQYF
15	TRBV5-4	TRBJ2-7	CASRGGLADSYEQYF
14	TRBV19	TRBJ1-5	CASSINIDNQPQHF
15	TRBV25-1	TRBJ2-7	CASSLYSGAAYEQYF
13	TRBV5-1	TRBJ1-1	CASSSREVTEAFF
18	TRBV5-1	TRBJ2-3	CASSLESGRLTTRDTQYF
13	TRBV5-1	TRBJ1-2	CASSPRANYGYTF
12	TRBV4-1	TRBJ2-4	CASSQVGGAHHF
14	TRBV6-5	TRBJ1-1	CASSLDRVNTEAFF
15	TRBV5-8	TRBJ1-2	CASSPRGYQSYGYTF
15	TRBV5-4	TRBJ1-4	CASSSARGANEKLFF
14	TRBV28	TRBJ2-7	CASSWAAGLDEQYF
14	TRBV29-1	TRBJ1-1	CSARSRGRDTEAFF
16	TRBV18	TRBJ2-7	CASSPTVAGGIYEQYF
15	TRBV5-1	TRBJ1-1	CASSPGGGLSTEAFF
14	TRBV5-1	TRBJ2-7	CASKRSGRAYEQYF
13	TRBV15	TRBJ2-3	CATQVGGTDTQYF
10	TRBV20-1	TRBJ2-1	CSAAENEQFF
13	TRBV7-2	TRBJ1-5	CASSKDRGQPQHF
15	TRBV4-1	TRBJ1-2	CASSLTGQDYYGYTF
18	TRBV11-2	TRBJ2-5	CASSLVPTPGTVQETQYF
14	TRBV5-4	TRBJ2-7	CASSLGTSVNEQYF
12	TRBV7-8	TRBJ1-1	CASSLQAGWAFF
14	TRBV7-6	TRBJ2-1	CAIGGAGGRNEQFF
15	TRBV9	TRBJ2-5	CASSVATGVIGTQYF
14	TRBV29-1	TRBJ2-7	CSVVSEDAVYEQYF
15	TRBV7-9	TRBJ1-3	CASSPQGSSGNTIYF
14	TRBV5-4	TRBJ2-1	CASSRGLAGSEQFF
15	TRBV6-5	TRBJ1-2	CASSYSILGQNGYTF
15	TRBV5-1	TRBJ2-2	CASSWSSGDTGELFF
15	TRBV7-3	TRBJ2-3	CASSLHRRDPRGQYF
14	TRBV25-1	TRBJ1-2	CASSEPGQVYGYTF
15	TRBV6-6	TRBJ1-4	CASSYPGTGDEKLFF
15	TRBV30	TRBJ2-3	CAWSVWRGRVDTQYF
20	TRBV7-3	TRBJ1-1	CASSFSWPGTRRDFYTEAFF
13	TRBV19	TRBJ1-2	CATEQGAHYGYTF
15	TRBV18	TRBJ2-2	CASSPRDRGTGELFF
13	TRBV10-2	TRBJ1-2	CASSERGAPPPTF